The entry below gives a single T cell receptor beta chain sequence along with its context. The data stem from a study of blood T cell repertoires in COVID-19. Clones were read by immunoSEQ multiplex PCR, and TCRdb kept only the in-frame ones, dropping some. The profile shows more than 130,000 clones, less than 85% of them singletons. This TCR derives from a human donor in a cohort sampled during active COVID-19. The specimen was peripheral blood.

The CDR3 DNA reads as TGTGCCAGCAGCTTTAAGACAGGGAGCTCCTACGAGCAGTACTTC. The encoded protein is CASSFKTGSSYEQYF. This chain joins TRBV11-3 and TRBJ2-7, with 7 bases lining up with TRBD1. Trimming removed 3 bases from V and 0 bases from J; junction bases left unmatched: 5. Germline CDR1 and CDR2: SGHNT and YENEEA. CDR3 size: 15 residues.